These T cell receptor beta chains were read from a single sample in a study of blood T cell repertoires in COVID-19. The repertoire was sequenced with immunoSEQ multiplex PCR; TCRdb's copy has only in-frame clones and lacks some. The sample carries some 240,000 clones, 90% to 95% recorded once. Sequencing was performed on peripheral blood. The receptors derive from a man aged 60 to 69 with COVID-19, enrolled during active disease. Both conserved end residues are part of each CDR3. A D gene is named only where the DNA matches it firmly.

TRBD1	TRBJ2-1	TRBV28	CASIPTGPYNEQFF
-	TRBJ2-4	TRBV28	CASCGGDIAKNIQYF
-	TRBJ1-2	TRBV6-4	CASRTPGGGYTF
TRBD1	TRBJ2-7	TRBV3-1/TRBV3-2	CASSQGTGTIYEQYF
TRBD2	TRBJ2-1	TRBV7-9	CASSLPGLAGGNEQFF
-	TRBJ2-1	TRBV3-1/TRBV3-2	CASSQPAARGQFF
-	TRBJ1-4	TRBV19	CASSLGGTATNEKLFF
-	TRBJ1-3	TRBV25-1	CASSVAGNTIYF
TRBD2	TRBJ2-7	TRBV5-4	CASSLGRLAGAKTDEQYF
TRBD1	TRBJ1-5	TRBV19	CASSRQGAVGNQPQHF
-	TRBJ1-4	TRBV5-4	CASSLGGTTTNEKLFF
-	TRBJ1-4	TRBV3-1/TRBV3-2	CASSRLREKLFF
TRBD1	TRBJ2-1	TRBV5-1	CASSSNPSGQGAGNEQFF
TRBD1	TRBJ1-1	TRBV6-6	CASRFTGAGAFF
TRBD1	TRBJ1-5	TRBV15	CATSRDGDRGNQPQHF
TRBD1	TRBJ1-1	TRBV4-1	CASSQVTQGRGTEAFF
-	TRBJ2-5	TRBV3-1/TRBV3-2	CASSQSLQETQYF
-	TRBJ1-2	TRBV29-1	CSVDTANYGYTF
-	TRBJ2-7	TRBV7-8	CASSPRTPWSEQYF
TRBD1	TRBJ2-3	TRBV25-1	CASSDGLRGRADTQYF
-	TRBJ2-7	TRBV9	CASSVGGYSYEQYF
-	TRBJ1-1	TRBV28	CASLNRGTEAFF
TRBD2	TRBJ2-2	TRBV11-2	CASRLMGAGGAGELFF
TRBD1	TRBJ1-2	TRBV12-3/TRBV12-4	CASSIQGALGYTF
TRBD2	TRBJ2-2	TRBV7-6	CASNGGGLDTGELFF
-	TRBJ1-5	TRBV19	CASSTSGGGLYQPQHF
-	TRBJ1-2	TRBV3-1/TRBV3-2	CASSQGDYYGYTF